This entry describes one T cell receptor beta chain. Its cognate antigen is unknown. The data were obtained in a study of CD8 T cells in ankylosing spondylitis. Study results and caveats: Made up of under 10 highly homologous variants, a TCR beta motif appeared characteristic of ankylosing spondylitis blood.

The CDR3 runs 18 residues. After removal of 0 bases from V and 8 bases from J, the junction contained 8 bases not matched to a gene. Germline V lookup: CDR1 SGHTA, CDR2 FQGTGA. TCRdb independently ran MiXCR on the 5' RACE reads; one entry per CDR3 protein. The sample comprises around 220,000 distinct CDR3 sequences, around 19% of which are singletons, and about 39% rests with the top ten. The gene calls are TRBV7-3 and TRBJ2-1, with 15 bases that match TRBD2. The TCR sequence derives from a male donor with ankylosing spondylitis. The sequenced sample consisted of blood, either unsorted or a sorted T cell fraction (not recorded which). For the CDR3, the DNA is TGTGCCAGCAGCTTAACCTCACGTGGACTAGCGGGGGGGTATGAGCAGTTCTTC. Encoded protein: CASSLTSRGLAGGYEQFF.